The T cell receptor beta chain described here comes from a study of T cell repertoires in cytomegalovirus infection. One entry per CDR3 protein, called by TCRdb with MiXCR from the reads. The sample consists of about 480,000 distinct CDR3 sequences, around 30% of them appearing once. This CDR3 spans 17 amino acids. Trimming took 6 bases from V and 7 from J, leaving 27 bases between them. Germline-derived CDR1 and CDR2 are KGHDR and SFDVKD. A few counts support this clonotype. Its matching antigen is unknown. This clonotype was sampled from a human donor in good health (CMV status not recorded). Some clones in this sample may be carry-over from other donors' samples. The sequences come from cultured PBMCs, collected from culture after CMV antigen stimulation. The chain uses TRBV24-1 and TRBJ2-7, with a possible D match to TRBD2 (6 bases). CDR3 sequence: CATSHSGRHHKVVEQYV. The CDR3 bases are TGTGCCACCAGTCATAGCGGTCGACATCACAAGGTGGTGGAGCAGTACGTC.